Listed below are T cell receptor beta chains from one sample, sequenced in a study of CD8 T cells in ankylosing spondylitis. TCRdb fed the 5' RACE reads into MiXCR, producing one record per CDR3 protein. Found here are almost 400,000 distinct CDR3 sequences, about 20% of them singletons; the top ten hold less than 20%. Sequenced sample: blood, either unsorted or a sorted T cell fraction (not recorded which). The source is a male donor with ankylosing spondylitis. Both conserved end residues are part of each CDR3. A D gene is named only where the DNA matches it firmly. Not all rows give a size; the values are once, few, many and, for expanded clones, a class.

d_gene: .; j_gene: TRBJ1-2; abundance: .; v_gene: TRBV15; CDR3nt: TGTGCCACCAGCAGAGATTTTGCATCTTATGGCTACACCTTC; CDR3aa: CATSRDFASYGYTF
d_gene: .; j_gene: TRBJ2-7; abundance: .; v_gene: TRBV19; CDR3nt: TGTGCCAGTAGTATGCTAGGGTCACACGAGCAGTACTTC; CDR3aa: CASSMLGSHEQYF
d_gene: TRBD2; j_gene: TRBJ2-1; abundance: .; v_gene: TRBV24-1; CDR3nt: TGTGCCACCAGTGATGCCAGGACTAGAGTTTTTGAGCAGTTCTTC; CDR3aa: CATSDARTRVFEQFF
d_gene: TRBD1; j_gene: TRBJ2-3; abundance: once; v_gene: TRBV20-1; CDR3nt: TGCAGTGGGGGAAGGGGGCTGGCAGATACGCAGTATTTT; CDR3aa: CSGGRGLADTQYF
d_gene: TRBD2; j_gene: TRBJ2-1; abundance: few; v_gene: TRBV19; CDR3nt: TGTGCCAGTAGTCTATTCCCAGCGGGAGGCTCCTACAATGAGCAGTTCTTC; CDR3aa: CASSLFPAGGSYNEQFF
d_gene: TRBD1; j_gene: TRBJ1-1; abundance: .; v_gene: TRBV2; CDR3nt: TGTGCCAGCACCGGGACAGCGGGGAGCAACACTGAAGCTTTCTTT; CDR3aa: CASTGTAGSNTEAFF
d_gene: .; j_gene: TRBJ2-3; abundance: .; v_gene: TRBV29-1; CDR3nt: TGCAGCGTTGATGGACAGTCTGGGTACACAGATACGCAGTATTTT; CDR3aa: CSVDGQSGYTDTQYF
d_gene: .; j_gene: TRBJ2-1; abundance: .; v_gene: TRBV5-6; CDR3nt: TGTGCCAGCAGCTTGAGGCTAGCGAAGGCTTACTACAATGAGCAGTTCTTC; CDR3aa: CASSLRLAKAYYNEQFF
d_gene: TRBD2; j_gene: TRBJ2-1; abundance: few; v_gene: TRBV5-1; CDR3nt: TGCGCCAGCAGCTTGGCCGGGCTAGCGGGAGTCAATGAGCAGTTCTTC; CDR3aa: CASSLAGLAGVNEQFF
d_gene: .; j_gene: TRBJ1-1; abundance: few; v_gene: TRBV20-1; CDR3nt: TGCAGTGCTGACTATACAGGGTCCACTGAAGCTTTCTTT; CDR3aa: CSADYTGSTEAFF
d_gene: .; j_gene: TRBJ2-1; abundance: few; v_gene: TRBV3-1; CDR3nt: TGTGCCAGCAGCCGGCCCGAGACTGGCAATGAGCAGTTCTTC; CDR3aa: CASSRPETGNEQFF
d_gene: .; j_gene: TRBJ2-7; abundance: few; v_gene: TRBV28; CDR3nt: TGTGCCAGCAGTGGGAGCGGCCTCCCCCCCTACGAGCAGTACTTC; CDR3aa: CASSGSGLPPYEQYF
d_gene: .; j_gene: TRBJ2-1; abundance: .; v_gene: TRBV20-1; CDR3nt: TGCAGTAGTTACCCGGTGTTTTACAATGAGCAGTTCTTC; CDR3aa: CSSYPVFYNEQFF
d_gene: .; j_gene: TRBJ1-2; abundance: .; v_gene: TRBV5-1; CDR3nt: TGCGCCAGCAGCCCCGACAGCGTCTATGGCTACACCTTC; CDR3aa: CASSPDSVYGYTF
d_gene: .; j_gene: TRBJ2-3; abundance: .; v_gene: TRBV7-2; CDR3nt: TGTGCCAGCAGCAGTTTCAAGAAGGCATATACGCAGTATTTT; CDR3aa: CASSSFKKAYTQYF
d_gene: TRBD1; j_gene: TRBJ1-2; abundance: few; v_gene: TRBV14; CDR3nt: TGTGCCAGCAGCCAAGACGGACAGGGGGCGTTCGGGGGCTACACCTTC; CDR3aa: CASSQDGQGAFGGYTF
d_gene: .; j_gene: TRBJ2-3; abundance: many; v_gene: TRBV4-2; CDR3nt: TGTGCCAGCAGCCAAGAAATGAGATCAGATACGCAGTATTTT; CDR3aa: CASSQEMRSDTQYF
d_gene: TRBD1; j_gene: TRBJ2-7; abundance: .; v_gene: TRBV20-1; CDR3nt: TGCAGTGCTACCGGGACAGACTACGAGCAGTACTTC; CDR3aa: CSATGTDYEQYF
d_gene: .; j_gene: TRBJ1-6; abundance: .; v_gene: TRBV3-1; CDR3nt: TGTGCCAGCAGCGATACTAGGAATTCACCCCTCCACTTT; CDR3aa: CASSDTRNSPLHF
d_gene: TRBD1; j_gene: TRBJ2-7; abundance: few; v_gene: TRBV29-1; CDR3nt: TGCAGCGTGCCCGGGACAGGGACCTACGAGCAGTACTTC; CDR3aa: CSVPGTGTYEQYF
d_gene: TRBD2; j_gene: TRBJ2-1; abundance: few; v_gene: TRBV5-1; CDR3nt: TGCGCCAGCAGCTCCGGGACTAGCCCCAATGAGCAGTTCTTC; CDR3aa: CASSSGTSPNEQFF
d_gene: TRBD1; j_gene: TRBJ2-1; abundance: few; v_gene: TRBV5-1; CDR3nt: TGCGCCAGCAGCCTAACAGGGGTGGATGAGCAGTTCTTC; CDR3aa: CASSLTGVDEQFF
d_gene: TRBD2; j_gene: TRBJ2-7; abundance: few; v_gene: TRBV11-2; CDR3nt: TGTGCCAGCGGAAGACTAGCGGGAGGACTCGAGCAGTACTTC; CDR3aa: CASGRLAGGLEQYF
d_gene: .; j_gene: TRBJ2-1; abundance: .; v_gene: TRBV20-1; CDR3nt: TGCAGTGCTGGGGAAAGGATGCCCTCCTACAATGAGCAGTTCTTC; CDR3aa: CSAGERMPSYNEQFF
d_gene: .; j_gene: TRBJ2-2; abundance: many; v_gene: TRBV21-1; CDR3nt: TGTGCCAGCAGCCAAGACGGACTAGTGAGGAACACCGGGGAGCTGTTTTTT; CDR3aa: CASSQDGLVRNTGELFF
d_gene: TRBD2; j_gene: TRBJ2-1; abundance: few; v_gene: TRBV14; CDR3nt: TGTGCCAGCAGCCCCCCTAACAGCGGGAGGTTTGGCAATGAGCAGTTCTTC; CDR3aa: CASSPPNSGRFGNEQFF
d_gene: .; j_gene: TRBJ2-1; abundance: .; v_gene: TRBV12-3/TRBV12-4; CDR3nt: TGTGCCAGCAGTTTGAACATAGGTGCTGAGCAGTTCTTC; CDR3aa: CASSLNIGAEQFF
d_gene: .; j_gene: TRBJ1-5; abundance: .; v_gene: TRBV20-1; CDR3nt: TGCAGTGCTAGGAACCGGGCCACGTCCCAGCCCCAGCATTTT; CDR3aa: CSARNRATSQPQHF
d_gene: TRBD1; j_gene: TRBJ2-3; abundance: many; v_gene: TRBV29-1; CDR3nt: TGCAGCGCAGGGACAGGGGAGGGCACAGATACGCAGTATTTT; CDR3aa: CSAGTGEGTDTQYF
d_gene: TRBD2; j_gene: TRBJ2-7; abundance: few; v_gene: TRBV27; CDR3nt: TGTGCCAGCAGGAAGAGCTCTAGCGGGAGGGGCGAGCAGTACTTC; CDR3aa: CASRKSSSGRGEQYF
d_gene: TRBD2; j_gene: TRBJ2-1; abundance: .; v_gene: TRBV18; CDR3nt: TGTGCCAGCCGAGGGAGCGGGAGCTCCTACAATGAGCAGTTCTTC; CDR3aa: CASRGSGSSYNEQFF
d_gene: .; j_gene: TRBJ2-7; abundance: many; v_gene: TRBV12-3/TRBV12-4; CDR3nt: TGTGCCAGCAGTCCCGGTGGGTACGAGCAGTACTTC; CDR3aa: CASSPGGYEQYF
d_gene: .; j_gene: TRBJ2-7; abundance: few; v_gene: TRBV20-1; CDR3nt: TGCAGTGCTAGAGATCGTAAGCAGTACTTC; CDR3aa: CSARDRKQYF
d_gene: .; j_gene: TRBJ2-1; abundance: few; v_gene: TRBV4-2; CDR3nt: TGTGCCAGCAGCCAAGAATCCGACAATGAGCAGTTCTTC; CDR3aa: CASSQESDNEQFF
d_gene: TRBD1; j_gene: TRBJ1-1; abundance: few; v_gene: TRBV10-3; CDR3nt: TGTGCCATCAGTGGGTCGGACAGGGGCGGTATCACTGAAGCTTTCTTT; CDR3aa: CAISGSDRGGITEAFF
d_gene: .; j_gene: TRBJ1-2; abundance: few; v_gene: TRBV6-1; CDR3nt: TGTGCCAGCAGGCGGGCGTGGGGGCGGCCTGGCTACACCTTC; CDR3aa: CASRRAWGRPGYTF
d_gene: TRBD2; j_gene: TRBJ2-7; abundance: .; v_gene: TRBV29-1; CDR3nt: TGCAGCGTTGGTGAGCTAGCGGGGACGTCCTACGAGCAGTACTTC; CDR3aa: CSVGELAGTSYEQYF
d_gene: .; j_gene: TRBJ2-1; abundance: .; v_gene: TRBV30; CDR3nt: TGTGCCTGGAGTCGAGCGGCCCTCAAGGAGGAGTTCTTC; CDR3aa: CAWSRAALKEEFF
d_gene: .; j_gene: TRBJ2-5; abundance: few; v_gene: TRBV7-2; CDR3nt: TGTGCCAGCACTTCGACAGCCACAGGGGAGACCCAGTACTTC; CDR3aa: CASTSTATGETQYF
d_gene: .; j_gene: TRBJ2-3; abundance: .; v_gene: TRBV24-1; CDR3nt: TGTGCCACCAGTGCTATAGATACGCAGTATTTT; CDR3aa: CATSAIDTQYF
d_gene: TRBD2; j_gene: TRBJ2-7; abundance: many; v_gene: TRBV5-1; CDR3nt: TGCGCCAGCAGCCCCCGACTAGCGGATTCCTACGAGCAGTACTTC; CDR3aa: CASSPRLADSYEQYF
d_gene: .; j_gene: TRBJ2-3; abundance: .; v_gene: TRBV3-1; CDR3nt: TGTGCCAGCAGCCCGCCCGGGATCACAGATACGCAGTATTTT; CDR3aa: CASSPPGITDTQYF
d_gene: .; j_gene: TRBJ2-7; abundance: .; v_gene: TRBV20-1; CDR3nt: TGCAGTGCTAGTCCGGACAGAAGCTACGAGCAGTACTTC; CDR3aa: CSASPDRSYEQYF
d_gene: TRBD2; j_gene: TRBJ2-1; abundance: .; v_gene: TRBV20-1; CDR3nt: TGCAGTGCTAGACAGCGGGGACCTTCCTACAATGAGCAGTTCTTC; CDR3aa: CSARQRGPSYNEQFF
d_gene: TRBD2; j_gene: TRBJ2-2; abundance: few; v_gene: TRBV6-5; CDR3nt: TGTGCCAGCAGTTACCCCAAACTAGCGGGAGTCGCCGGGGAGCTGTTTTTT; CDR3aa: CASSYPKLAGVAGELFF
d_gene: .; j_gene: TRBJ2-1; abundance: few; v_gene: TRBV29-1; CDR3nt: TGCAGCGTTGCGGGGCTTCAAAATGAGCAGTTCTTC; CDR3aa: CSVAGLQNEQFF
d_gene: .; j_gene: TRBJ2-5; abundance: many; v_gene: TRBV3-1; CDR3nt: TGTGCCAGCAGCCAAAACGGGCTGGGGGAGACCCAGTACTTC; CDR3aa: CASSQNGLGETQYF
d_gene: TRBD1; j_gene: TRBJ1-1; abundance: few; v_gene: TRBV2; CDR3nt: TGTGCCAGCAGTGTGGACAGGAGGAACACTGAAGCTTTCTTT; CDR3aa: CASSVDRRNTEAFF